Sequencing of this T cell receptor (beta chain) was carried out in a study of cytomegalovirus exposure and HLA in healthy donors. This clone was counted a single time. PCR amplification relied on 60 Vbeta primers (plus 13 Jbeta primers). Only in-frame clones appear in the TCRdb table, and some are missing; sequencing was by immunoSEQ multiplex PCR. In the table there are approximately 81,000 clones, 70% to 80% of which are singletons. The germline V and J ends were trimmed by 2 bases and 4 bases, with 15 bases remaining between them. CDR1 and CDR2 from the germline V gene are SGHAT and FQNNGV. This CDR3 is 15 amino acids long.

The TCR originated in a man aged 50 to 59 in good health and CMV-seropositive. The chain carries TRBV11-2 and TRBJ2-7, with a tentative D call TRBD1 (8 bases). The source material was PBMCs. CDR3 DNA sequence: TGTGCCAGCAGCTTACTCGGACAGGGAGGGTACGAGCAGTACTTC. It translates to CASSLLGQGGYEQYF.